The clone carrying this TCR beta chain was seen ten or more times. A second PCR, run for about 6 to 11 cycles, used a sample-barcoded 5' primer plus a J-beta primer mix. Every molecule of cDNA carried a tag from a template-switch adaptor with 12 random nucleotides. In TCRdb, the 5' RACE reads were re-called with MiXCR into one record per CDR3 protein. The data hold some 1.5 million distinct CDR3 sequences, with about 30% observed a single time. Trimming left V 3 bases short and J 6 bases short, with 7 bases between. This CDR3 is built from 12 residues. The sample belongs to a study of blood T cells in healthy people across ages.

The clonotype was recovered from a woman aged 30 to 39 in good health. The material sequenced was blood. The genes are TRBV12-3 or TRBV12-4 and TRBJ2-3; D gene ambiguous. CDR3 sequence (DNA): TGTGCCAGCAGTTTCCCGGCGGATACGCAGTATTTT. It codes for CASSFPADTQYF.